The sequence of this TCR beta chain was determined in a study of blood T cell repertoires in COVID-19. Per germline, CDR1 MGHRA and CDR2 YSYEKL. CDR3 length: 17 amino acids. Germline trimming cut 1 base from V and 0 bases from J; bases unmatched to any gene: 5. In this sample, this clone turned up once. The repertoire was sequenced with immunoSEQ multiplex PCR; TCRdb's copy has only in-frame clones and lacks some. The table has roughly 230,000 clones, about 80% seen once. Sequencing used peripheral blood. The clonotype comes from a man aged 45-65 years with active or convalescent COVID-19. This chain links TRBV4-1 with TRBJ2-1, with 8 bases identical to TRBD2. This chain's CDR3 is CASSQGLARSSYNEQFF. The DNA for the CDR3 is TGCGCCAGCAGCCAAGGACTAGCGAGAAGCTCCTACAATGAGCAGTTCTTC.